The present T cell receptor (beta chain) was sequenced within a study of chemoradiotherapy in HPV16-positive cancers. Overall study context: Candidate HPV-specific T-cell clones and common TCR motifs came from functional assays in a couple of HPV16-positive patients.

This CDR3 contains 14 residues. CDR1 and CDR2 from the germline V gene are SGHDT and YYEEEE. The V end lost 1 base, the J end lost 2 bases, and 10 bases lay between the germline ends. Using immunoSEQ multiplex PCR, the repertoire was profiled, and TCRdb retains in-frame clones only, with some absent. The table includes 12,000 or so clones, 65% to 85% detected once. The TCR sequence derives from a human donor with HPV-associated anogenital cancer. The sample was gathered from a patient who underwent chemoradiotherapy. The rearrangement uses TRBV5-6 and TRBJ2-7, with D possibly TRBD2 on 6 matching bases. As DNA, the CDR3 is TGTGCCAGCAGCTTGTTTTCGGGGGCCTACGAGCAGTACTTC. Its translation is CASSLFSGAYEQYF.